The 19 T cell receptor beta chains below come from one sample, sequenced in a study of T cell changes during pregnancy in multiple sclerosis. The protocol was immunoSEQ multiplex PCR, while the TCRdb copy is restricted to in-frame clones and leaves out a portion. The sample yields 35,000 to 55,000 clones, around nine tenths seen once. This material consisted of CD4+ T cells from peripheral blood mononuclear cells, taken before pregnancy. All receptors come from a female donor with multiple sclerosis, enrolled in a pregnancy study.

The chain links TRBV11-2 to TRBJ1-6; D call uncertain. Per the germline V gene, CDR1 is SGHAT and CDR2 is FQNNGV. V shed 5 bases and J shed 6 bases, with 17 bases lying between them. The CDR3 runs to 16 residues. The CDR3 DNA follows: TGTGCCAGCAGCCAGGAGGGAGTCCGGCTTAATTCACCCCTCCACTTT. This translates into CASSQEGVRLNSPLHF.

This clone is a singleton in its sample. At the DNA level, this CDR3 is encoded by other sequences in the same sample as well. The V and J genes are TRBV4-1 and TRBJ1-3; possible D gene TRBD1, 6 bases. V lost 0 bases to trimming and J lost 0 bases, with 15 bases between them. The CDR3 is 18 amino acids. In germline, CDR1 is MGHRA, CDR2 YSYEKL. CDR3 coding DNA: TGCGCCAGCAGCCAAGATTCAAGACAGGACCTCTCTGGAAACACCATATATTTT. Translation: CASSQDSRQDLSGNTIYF.

This chain joins TRBV15 and TRBJ1-1; TRBD1 is a possible D gene (6 bases). This CDR3 comprises 15 residues. CDR1 is LNHNV and CDR2 is YYDKDF in the germline V gene (reference sequence). With 0 bases removed from V and 4 bases from J, the gap between germline ends came to 12 bases. The CDR3 protein is CATSRDKGGATEAFF. The CDR3 DNA reads TGTGCCACCAGCAGAGATAAAGGGGGGGCCACTGAAGCTTTCTTT. Drawing the rest from reference TRBV15 and TRBJ1-1, the complete variable domain is DAMVIQNPRYQVTQFGKPVTLSCSQTLNHNVMYWYQQKSSQAPKLLFHYYDKDFNNEADTPDNFQSRRPNTSFCFLDIRSPGLGDTAMYLCATSRDKGGATEAFFGQGTRLTVV.

The J gene is TRBJ1-1, the V gene TRBV6-5; D possibly corresponds to TRBD1 (6 bases). This CDR3 region has 13 residues. Trimming stripped 6 bases from V and 4 bases from J, with 12 bases between. CDR1 and CDR2 (germline): MNHEY, SVGAGI. The CDR3 region is CASRSQGSTEAFF. The CDR3, as DNA: TGTGCCAGCAGATCCCAGGGGAGCACTGAAGCTTTCTTT.

About this clone itself: A junction end diverges from the germline sequence, so it may reflect a read error. The chain carries TRBV5-4 and TRBJ1-2; possibly TRBD1 for D (5 bases). CDR1 is SGHNT, CDR2 YYREEE, per germline (reference sequence). This CDR3 is 14 amino acids long. The CDR3 DNA reads TGTGCCAGCAGTTTGGGCGGGACCTCGGGTGGCTACACCTTC. Residues: CASSLGGTSGGYTF.

The chain recombines TRBV5-6 with TRBJ1-2, with 7 positions matching TRBD1. The CDR3 length is 14 residues. From germline, CDR1 is SGHDT and CDR2 YYEEEE. V gave up 2 bases and J gave up 4 bases; unmatched junction bases: 5. For the CDR3, the DNA is TGTGCCAGCAGCTTCGACAGGGCTCCCTATGGCTACACCTTC. Translated, it gives CASSFDRAPYGYTF. The complete variable domain, with remaining parts taken from reference TRBV5-6 and TRBJ1-2, reads DAGVTQSPTHLIKTRGQQVTLRCSPKSGHDTVSWYQQALGQGPQFIFQYYEEEERQRGNFPDRFSGHQFPNYSSELNVNALLLGDSALYLCASSFDRAPYGYTFGSGTRLTVV.

The rearrangement links TRBV9 to TRBJ1-4; D not resolved. In germline, CDR1 is SGDLS, CDR2 YYNGEE. This CDR3 contains 14 residues. V lost 3 bases and J 8 bases, leaving 14 bases between the germline ends. The CDR3 region has the DNA TGTGCCAGCAGCGGGAGGGCAGATATGGAAAAACTGTTTTTT. Its protein is CASSGRADMEKLFF.

The chain couples TRBV2 to TRBJ1-1; D remains ambiguous. Germline V gene data show CDR1 as SNHLY and CDR2 as FYNNEI. The V end was cut by 6 bases, the J end by 5 bases, with 13 bases between. The CDR3 is 13 residues long. CDR3 region: CASSSQARTEAFF. CDR3 nucleotides: TGTGCCAGCAGCTCCCAGGCGCGTACTGAAGCTTTCTTT.

The rearrangement joins TRBV6-5 to TRBJ1-2; D is perhaps TRBD1 (6 bases). This CDR3 has 12 amino acids. Germline lookup yields CDR1 MNHEY and CDR2 SVGAGI. V was shortened by 8 bases and J by 0 bases, with 7 bases between the two germline ends. The CDR3 loop reads CASYRANYGYTF. The CDR3 DNA reads as TGTGCCAGCTACAGGGCTAACTATGGCTACACCTTC.

J is TRBJ2-2 and V is TRBV28; unclear D gene. Germline V gives CDR1 MDHEN, CDR2 SYDVKM. V lost 9 bases and J lost 0, with 5 bases in between. CDR3 length equals 12 residues. CDR3 in amino acids: CASNTNTGELFF. CDR3 in DNA: TGTGCCAGTAATACGAACACCGGGGAGCTGTTTTTT.

The chain combines TRBV29-1 with TRBJ2-3, with 7 bases that match TRBD1. The V and J ends lost 3 bases and 4 bases, in that order; junction bases with no gene match: 10. The CDR3 sequence is 15 residues long. CDR1 is SQVTM, CDR2 ANQGSEA, per germline. DNA for the CDR3: TGCAGCGTTGACCGGGACAGTAGAGGGCCAGATACGCAGTATTTT. This gives the protein CSVDRDSRGPDTQYF.

There are a few counts of this clone. The J gene is TRBJ2-7, the V gene TRBV11-2; 10 bases line up with TRBD2. The V gene end was trimmed by 1 base and the J gene end by 3 bases; junction bases not matched to a gene: 3. Germline CDR1 reads SGHAT; CDR2 reads FQNNGV. This CDR3 has 15 residues. The CDR3 reads CASSLGLAGDYEQYF. DNA for the CDR3: TGTGCCAGCAGCTTAGGGCTAGCGGGAGACTACGAGCAGTACTTC.

The chain links TRBV5-6 to TRBJ1-3, with D tentatively TRBD1 (5 bases). In germline, CDR1 is SGHDT, CDR2 YYEEEE. V was trimmed by 5 bases and J by 0 bases, leaving 15 bases between them. This CDR3 comprises 16 residues. The CDR3 region has the DNA TGTGCCAGCAGATCCTGGACATTAAACTCTGGAAACACCATATATTTT. It yields the protein CASRSWTLNSGNTIYF.

The chain carries TRBV7-2 and TRBJ2-2; a possible D gene is TRBD2 (6 bases). This CDR3 spans 14 amino acids. The germline gives CDR1 SGHTA, CDR2 FQGNSA. Trimming took off 1 base at V and 5 bases at J, with 8 bases between the two ends. The CDR3 loop is CASSLGLVTGELFF. CDR3 nucleotides: TGTGCCAGCAGCTTAGGACTAGTTACCGGGGAGCTGTTTTTT.

Turning to this clone: At one end, the junction sequence differs from germline, possibly due to a read error. This chain links TRBV18 with TRBJ2-4; no clear D gene. The CDR3 contains 13 residues. The germline V gene has CDR1 KGHSH and CDR2 LQKENI. CDR3 nucleotide sequence: TGTGCCAGCTCACCACAGCCGGGTTTCTTGGTGAACTTC. Protein product: CASSPQPGFLVNF.

This clone was observed a single time. The chain joins TRBV29-1 to TRBJ1-2, with 10 bases fitting TRBD1. The CDR3 spans 13 residues. The ends lost 5 bases at V and 2 bases at J; junction bases unmatched: 2. Germline CDR1 is SQVTM and CDR2 is ANQGSEA. The CDR3: CSVPGQGNYGYTF. The CDR3 DNA is TGCAGCGTTCCGGGACAGGGGAACTATGGCTACACCTTC.

This chain joins TRBV28 and TRBJ1-1; D uncertain. CDR1 and CDR2 (germline): MDHEN, SYDVKM. This CDR3 has 11 residues. Trimming removed 5 bases at V and 11 bases at J, with 12 bases between. For the CDR3, the DNA is TGTGCCAGCAGTACCCGGACTCAGGCTTTCTTT. Residues: CASSTRTQAFF.

The chain has TRBV19 and TRBJ2-2; TRBD1 might be the D (6 bases). The length of the CDR3 is 14 residues. Per the germline V gene, CDR1 is LNHDA and CDR2 is SQIVND (reference sequence). V shed 5 bases and J shed 3 bases, with 10 bases lying between them. CDR3 in amino acids: CASSPSGDTGELFF. The CDR3 nucleotides are TGTGCCAGTAGTCCTTCAGGGGACACCGGGGAGCTGTTTTTT. Together with reference TRBV19 and TRBJ2-2, the CDR3 gives the full variable domain: DGGITQSPKYLFRKEGQNVTLSCEQNLNHDAMYWYRQDPGQGLRLIYYSQIVNDFQKGDIAEGYSVSREKKESFPLTVTSAQKNPTAFYLCASSPSGDTGELFFGEGSRLTVL.

The chain carries TRBV18 and TRBJ2-1, with 8 bases fitting TRBD1. With V trimmed by 8 bases and J by 5 bases, 11 bases remained unmatched. The CDR3 length is 15 residues. Germline V gene lookup returns CDR1 KGHSH and CDR2 LQKENI. The CDR3 here is CASQNSGTGNNEQFF. CDR3 sequence (DNA): TGTGCCAGCCAAAATTCCGGGACAGGCAACAATGAGCAGTTCTTC.